Shown below are 25 T cell receptor beta chains from a single sample sequenced in a study of human T cells and chemical hapten exposure. Time point reported: patch test 2, 6 weeks after DPC sensitization. Treatment in this sample: therapeutic diphenylcyclopropenone sensitization with weekly scalp DPC. TCRdb reprocessed the RACE reads via MiXCR and lists one record per CDR3 protein. The sample has 95,000 or so distinct CDR3 sequences; roughly 11% are singletons. This specimen consisted of whole blood, obtained in connection with sensitization to the hapten diphenylcyclopropenone (DPC). The source is a middle-aged woman with alopecia areata. Some clones in this sample may be carry-over from other donors' samples.

The chain employs TRBV2 and TRBJ2-2; D is possibly TRBD2 (5 bases). This CDR3 comprises 13 residues. V gave up 3 bases and J gave up 5 bases, with 7 bases separating them. CDR1 and CDR2 (germline): SNHLY, FYNNEI. For the CDR3, the DNA is TGTGCCAGCAGTGACCGGGATACCGGGGAGCTGTTTTTT. Protein sequence: CASSDRDTGELFF.

This clonotype was seen a few times. V gene TRBV19 combines with J gene TRBJ2-3; D is perhaps TRBD1 (6 bases). The CDR3 has 15 amino acids. The V gene's germline CDR1 is LNHDA and CDR2 SQIVND (reference sequence). V was cut by 5 bases and J by 2 bases, with 14 bases left in between. The CDR3 loop is CASSPVRTATDTQYF. CDR3 bases: TGTGCCAGTAGTCCAGTCCGGACAGCCACAGATACGCAGTATTTT.

This clonotype was counted between two and nine times. The CDR3 DNA reads as TGTGCCAGCACTCTGGACCGTAACAATGAGCAGTTCTTC. Its translation is CASTLDRNNEQFF. The chain couples TRBV2 to TRBJ2-1; unclear D gene. Between the trimmed V and J ends, which lost 7 bases and 5 bases, there was a span of 12 bases. Germline assignment: CDR1 SNHLY and CDR2 FYNNEI. The CDR3 spans 13 residues.

This chain joins TRBV27 and TRBJ1-1, with 7 bases aligning to TRBD1. V lost 8 bases, J lost 3 bases, and 21 bases stayed unmatched. The CDR3 contains 18 residues. From germline, CDR1 is MNHEY and CDR2 SMNVEV (reference sequence). In DNA form, the CDR3 reads TGTGCCAGCCGTACCAGTTTAAGAACAGGGGCGAGCGACACTGAAGCTTTCTTT. Translation: CASRTSLRTGASDTEAFF.

This chain uses TRBV7-2 with TRBJ2-2; perhaps D is TRBD1 or TRBD2 (5 bases each). The CDR3 has 16 residues. Germline CDR1 reads SGHTA; CDR2 reads FQGNSA. Trimming removed 5 bases from V and 5 bases from J, with 18 bases in between. The CDR3: CASSPRVAGETGELFF. CDR3 DNA sequence: TGTGCCAGCAGCCCCAGGGTTGCGGGCGAGACCGGGGAGCTGTTTTTT. Filled out from reference TRBV7-2 and TRBJ2-2, the complete variable domain reads GAGVSQSPSNKVTEKGKDVELRCDPISGHTALYWYRQSLGQGLEFLIYFQGNSAPDKSGLPSDRFSAERTGGSVSTLTIQRTQQEDSAVYLCASSPRVAGETGELFFGEGSRLTVL.

In this sample, this clonotype turned up many times. V usage is TRBV3-1 and J usage is TRBJ2-1, with 8 bases that match TRBD2. CDR3 length: 19 amino acids. V lost 1 base to trimming and J lost 7 bases; unmatched junction nucleotides: 18. Germline loops: CDR1 LGHDT, CDR2 YNNKEL (reference sequence). The CDR3 DNA is TGTGCCAGCAGCCAAGTAGGAGGGTGGAGTAGCGGGAACGCTAATGAGCAGTTCTTC. Protein: CASSQVGGWSSGNANEQFF.

This clonotype was found many times. The chain uses TRBV12-3 or TRBV12-4 and TRBJ1-5; no firm D call. The ends were cut back, 5 bases at V and 0 bases at J, with 14 bases in the middle. This CDR3 spans 16 amino acids. The CDR3 coding sequence is TGTGCCAGCAGTCCACTCTCCCAAGATAGCAATCAGCCCCAGCATTTT. Translation: CASSPLSQDSNQPQHF.

In its sample, this clonotype was seen a few times. This chain links TRBV4-1 with TRBJ2-7, with TRBD2 identical over 11 bases. The CDR3 consists of 19 residues. Germline V CDR1 and CDR2: MGHRA, YSYEKL. Losses at the gene ends were 1 base for V and 0 bases for J; bases not matched to a gene: 11. The CDR3 is CASSQVLAGGYGSSYEQYF. CDR3 nucleotide sequence: TGCGCCAGCAGCCAAGTGCTAGCGGGAGGTTACGGGTCCTCCTACGAGCAGTACTTC.

The sample holds a few counts of this clonotype. J is TRBJ2-3 and V is TRBV7-2; TRBD1 aligns across 8 bases. TRBJ1-5 explains the end of the DNA better; the J call may be wrong. CDR1 SGHTA and CDR2 FQGNSA come from the germline V gene. The CDR3 consists of 14 residues. The CDR3 protein is CASSLDRAKIAQHF. The CDR3 region has the DNA TGTGCCAGCAGCTTGGACAGGGCCAAGATCGCGCAGCATTTT.

In its sample, this clonotype was seen many times. The CDR3 loop is CASSSRTSYEQYF. CDR3 sequence (DNA): TGTGCCAGCAGCTCTAGGACTAGTTACGAGCAGTACTTC. This chain links TRBV11-2 with TRBJ2-7; 7 bases are shared with TRBD2. The CDR3 is made up of 13 amino acids. Trimming removed 4 bases from V and 4 bases from J; junction bases left unmatched: 4. Germline assignment: CDR1 SGHAT and CDR2 FQNNGV. Looking up the rest from reference TRBV11-2 and TRBJ2-7 gives the full variable domain: EAGVAQSPRYKIIEKRQSVAFWCNPISGHATLYWYQQILGQGPKLLIQFQNNGVVDDSQLPKDRFSAERLKGVDSTLKIQPAKLEDSAVYLCASSSRTSYEQYFGPGTRLTVT.

This clonotype was found a few times. The chain couples TRBV5-6 to TRBJ1-1; D is undetermined. From germline, CDR1 is SGHDT and CDR2 YYEEEE. The CDR3 covers 14 residues. V lost 2 bases to trimming and J lost 1 base, with 9 bases between them. The CDR3 bases are TGTGCCAGCAGCTTAGCCCATGCGAACACTGAAGCTTTCTTT. It encodes CASSLAHANTEAFF.

The genes are TRBV2 and TRBJ2-2, with D maybe TRBD2 (6 bases). The CDR3 totals 18 residues. Germline V gene lookup returns CDR1 SNHLY and CDR2 FYNNEI. Trimming removed 2 bases from V and 1 base from J, with 17 bases in between. CDR3 amino acids: CASSETTEGSVNTGELFF. Here the CDR3 DNA reads TGTGCCAGCAGTGAAACGACGGAGGGCTCCGTGAACACCGGGGAGCTGTTTTTT.

This clonotype came up many times. This sequence joins TRBV3-1 and TRBJ2-7; TRBD2 is a possible D gene (6 bases). Germline V lookup: CDR1 LGHDT, CDR2 YNNKEL (reference sequence). The V gene lost 5 bases and the J gene lost 7 bases, with 18 bases spanning the gap. This CDR3 has 14 residues. The CDR3 bases are TGTGCCAGCAGCTCCCGCGGGACGTCGGGGGAGCAGTACTTC. Amino acids: CASSSRGTSGEQYF.

This clonotype was counted many times. The chain is built from TRBV7-6 and TRBJ2-2; TRBD1 aligns across 8 bases. V shed 5 bases, J shed 8 bases, and the junction held 7 bases outside the gene matches. The germline CDR1 and CDR2 sequences are SGHVS and FNYEAQ. CDR3 length equals 14 residues. CDR3 amino acids: CASSPRTGPGELFF. Here the CDR3 DNA reads TGTGCCAGCAGCCCACGGACAGGGCCAGGGGAGCTGTTTTTT.

The chain links TRBV24-1 to TRBJ2-1; 8 nucleotides agree with TRBD2. Trimming took 6 bases from V and 0 from J; bases not matched to a gene: 3. In germline, CDR1 is KGHDR, CDR2 SFDVKD. The CDR3 has 15 amino acids. The CDR3 region is CATSRAGGSYNEQFF. The CDR3 region has the DNA TGTGCCACCAGTAGGGCGGGGGGCTCCTACAATGAGCAGTTCTTC.

This clonotype turned up a few times. The chain uses TRBV6-4 and TRBJ2-1; tentative D call: TRBD2 (6 bases). This CDR3 is 13 amino acids long. The germline V and J ends were trimmed by 5 bases and 7 bases, with 12 bases remaining between them. The germline V gene encodes CDR1 MRHNA and CDR2 SNTAGT. CDR3 DNA: TGTGCCAGCAGTCTGGAGGGATGGAATGAGCAGTTCTTC. Protein sequence: CASSLEGWNEQFF.

The rearrangement uses TRBV29-1 and TRBJ2-1; 8 bases agree with TRBD2. This CDR3 has 15 residues. Trimming at V came to 5 bases and at J to 4 bases, leaving 10 bases not matched to a gene. CDR1 SQVTM and CDR2 ANQGSEA come from the germline V gene. DNA for the CDR3: TGCAGCGTTAATCTACTAGCGGTACGATACAATGAGCAGTTCTTC. This codes for CSVNLLAVRYNEQFF.

The rearrangement joins TRBV3-1 to TRBJ2-1, with D possibly TRBD1 on 6 matching bases. In germline, CDR1 is LGHDT, CDR2 YNNKEL (reference sequence). The CDR3 is 16 residues long. Trimming shortened V by 3 bases and J by 2 bases, and 14 bases separated the two germline ends. As DNA, the CDR3 is TGTGCCAGCAGCCACCTTCAGGGACAACCCTACAATGAGCAGTTCTTC. Encoded protein: CASSHLQGQPYNEQFF.

This clonotype was seen repeatedly, ten times or more. This chain joins TRBV9 and TRBJ2-2; D not resolved. Germline assignment: CDR1 SGDLS and CDR2 YYNGEE. With 2 bases removed from V and 1 base from J, the gap between germline ends came to 9 bases. The CDR3 contains 15 residues. The CDR3 sequence: CASSVKNMNTGELFF. CDR3 sequence (DNA): TGTGCCAGCAGCGTCAAGAATATGAACACCGGGGAGCTGTTTTTT.

This chain joins TRBV21-1 and TRBJ2-7. TRBV21-1 is tagged as a pseudogene. The CDR3 consists of 12 residues. The CDR3 loop reads CASSKIWAAQYF. The DNA for the CDR3 is TGTGCCAGCAGCAAAATCTGGGCAGCGCAGTACTTC.

V and J are TRBV6-5 and TRBJ1-5, with 9 bases fitting TRBD1. J was trimmed by 3 bases and V by 4 bases; bases with no gene match: 16. The CDR3 runs to 19 residues. CDR1 is MNHEY and CDR2 is SVGAGI in the germline V gene. The CDR3 DNA is TGTGCCAGCAGTTCTACCCCTCCAGGGACAGGGTTTTACAATCAGCCCCAGCATTTT. Translating it yields CASSSTPPGTGFYNQPQHF.

This clonotype has only a few counts. The CDR3 loop is CASRRDRGQIYGYTF. In nucleotides, the CDR3 is TGTGCCAGTAGGCGGGACAGGGGGCAGATCTATGGCTACACCTTC. The chain is built from TRBV19 and TRBJ1-2; 12 nucleotides match TRBD1. J was trimmed by 4 bases and V by 6 bases; bases with no gene match: 6. The CDR3 is 15 residues long. Germline V gene sequence: CDR1 LNHDA, CDR2 SQIVND (reference sequence).

This clonotype has at least ten counts. V is TRBV6-1 and J is TRBJ2-2, with TRBD1 identical over 8 bases. CDR1 and CDR2 from the germline V gene are MNHNS and SASEGT. Losses at the gene ends were 10 bases for V and 1 base for J; bases not matched to a gene: 5. The CDR3 is made up of 14 amino acids. The CDR3 protein is CATPGTGNTGELFF. In nucleotides, the CDR3 is TGTGCCACCCCCGGGACAGGGAACACCGGGGAGCTGTTTTTT.

V is TRBV2 and J is TRBJ1-1; D is unclear. The V gene's germline CDR1 is SNHLY and CDR2 FYNNEI. Trimming shortened V by 3 bases and J by 5 bases, and 1 base separated the two germline ends. The CDR3 runs 10 residues. The CDR3 spells CASSDTEAFF. The CDR3 nucleotides read TGTGCCAGCAGTGATACTGAAGCTTTCTTT. The full variable domain, with the rest looked up from reference TRBV2 and TRBJ1-1, is EPEVTQTPSHQVTQMGQEVILRCVPISNHLYFYWYRQILGQKVEFLVSFYNNEISEKSEIFDDQFSVERPDGSNFTLKIRSTKLEDSAMYFCASSDTEAFFGQGTRLTVV.

To note about this clonotype: At one of its ends the junction is not consistent with the germline gene, which may arise from a read error. The V gene is TRBV10-3, the J gene TRBJ2-5; weak D call: TRBD1 (6 bases). The CDR3 runs 14 residues. Germline values: CDR1 ENHRY, CDR2 SYGVKD. The CDR3 nucleotides read TGTGCCATCAGGGACAGTTCATCTTCCGAGACCCAGCACTTC. Its translation: CAIRDSSSSETQHF.